This T cell receptor beta chain was identified during a study of graft-versus-host responses after intestinal transplantation (dated by TCRdb to about 2021). Concerning the study at large: Multivisceral, liver-intestinal, or isolated intestinal transplants were received by the recipients. A peak of at least 4% donor T cells among recipient peripheral blood mononuclear cells was the definition used for donor T cell macrochimerism. To identify alloreactive clones, pre-transplant mixed lymphocyte reaction products were sequenced and then compared with unstimulated pre-transplant donor and recipient T cells. All recipients received anti-thymocyte globulin induction followed by maintenance tacrolimus and steroids for about three years. After intestinal transplantation, graft-versus-host and host-versus-graft alloreactive T cell clones were followed in the graft, circulation and bone marrow using bulk TCR-beta CDR3 sequencing. The cohort enrolled 24 intestinal transplant recipients including one retransplant, and a few patients lacking pretransplant specimens were excluded. Rather than being sequenced by the commercial service, samples from three later patients were sequenced in-house on an Illumina MiSeq and processed with MiXCR.

The paper's findings and limits, for the study overall: Patients with donor T cell macrochimerism had high GvH to HvG T cell clonal ratios in their allografts. The conclusions were limited by the relatively low number and heterogeneity of the intestinal transplant patients. GvH clones were found in recipient bone marrow, and some of the GvH clones appeared earlier in ileal mucosa or blood, which is consistent with an intestinal mucosal origin. Early after transplant, peak levels of circulating GvH clones were associated with declines in HvG clones.

The library was built by means of the immunoSEQ multiplex PCR assay. In most patients, genomic DNA was isolated using the Qiagen DNeasy Blood and Tissue Kit and sent frozen to Adaptive Biotechnologies for TCR sequencing. High-throughput TCR-beta CDR3 sequencing of genomic DNA from most patients was performed by Adaptive Biotechnologies. The published analysis was carried out like this. TCR sequencing data were retrieved from Adaptive's ImmunoSEQ software for some 19 patients, whereas a few other patients were processed with MiXCR and VDJtools. CD4 versus CD8 sorting errors were corrected by removing sequences found in both subsets at a frequency ratio below 5:1. Because the origin of CDR3 nucleotide sequences shared between donor and recipient could not be assigned, those sequences were removed. At least 2-fold expansion over unstimulated cells and a minimum CFSE-low frequency of 0.002% (template counts) or 0.001% (read counts) were required for clones to be classified as alloreactive. Clones detected in sequenced pre-transplant spleen, lymph node, or MLR CFSE-low populations of the donor or recipient were defined as mappable. Cumulative frequency of alloreactive clones was calculated as a percentage of all sequences weighted by copy number. The table was pulled from immuneACCESS by TCRdb, which kept in-frame rearrangements only. Such tables lose some clones; where checked, under half of the loss comes from unresolved V genes, and the rest has no known cause. V, J and clone size were drawn from that table, and D and trimming were deduced from the DNA. Present in this sample are 95,000 to 150,000 clones, approximately 92% of which were seen just once. About 0.11% of the sample lies in the top ten.

This clone showed up just a few times. Its antigen is unknown. No clone much larger than this one lies a single base away; base qualities are absent. Reading the label with the study, this specimen's time point is: cells obtained before transplantation from donor or recipient. CD3+CD4+ and CD3+CD8+ populations were FACS-sorted from unstimulated pre-transplant donor and recipient cells taken from spleen or lymph nodes. V lost 8 bases and J lost 4 bases; the stretch between them is 15 bases long. From a lookup of the germline V gene (reference sequence), CDR1 and CDR2 are MNHNY and SVGAGI. Inclusive of the bounding cysteine and phenylalanine, the CDR3 is 14 residues long. Of all the DNA, just the CDR3 is kept, 42 bases in frame from base 1.

This sequence uses TRBV6-6 and TRBJ2-1; the D assignment is uncertain and may be TRBD1 or TRBD2, with 5 bases supporting each. Sequences were derived from unstimulated CD4+ T cells sorted from spleen or lymph node cells, sampled before intestinal transplant. This TCR was sampled from a human donor who received an intestinal transplant. CDR3 sequence: CASGGPAAYNEQFF. The DNA is TGTGCCAGCGGGGGACCCGCCGCGTACAATGAGCAGTTCTTC.